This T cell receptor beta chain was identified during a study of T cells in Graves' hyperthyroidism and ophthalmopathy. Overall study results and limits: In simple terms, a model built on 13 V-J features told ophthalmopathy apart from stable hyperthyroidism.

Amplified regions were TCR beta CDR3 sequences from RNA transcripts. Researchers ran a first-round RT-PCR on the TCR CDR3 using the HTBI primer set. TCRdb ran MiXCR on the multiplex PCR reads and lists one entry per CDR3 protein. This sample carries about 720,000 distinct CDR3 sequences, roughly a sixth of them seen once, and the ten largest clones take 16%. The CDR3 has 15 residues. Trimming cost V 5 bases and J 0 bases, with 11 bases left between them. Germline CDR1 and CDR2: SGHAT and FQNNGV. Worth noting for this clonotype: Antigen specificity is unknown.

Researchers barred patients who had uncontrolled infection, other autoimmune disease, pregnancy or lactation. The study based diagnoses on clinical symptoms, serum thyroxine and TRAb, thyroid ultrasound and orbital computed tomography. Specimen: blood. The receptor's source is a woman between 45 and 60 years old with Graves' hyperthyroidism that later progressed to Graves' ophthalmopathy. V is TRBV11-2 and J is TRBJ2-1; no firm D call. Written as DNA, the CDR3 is TGTGCCAGCAGCGTAGGAGTCAGCTCCTACAATGAGCAGTTCTTC. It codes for CASSVGVSSYNEQFF.